This T cell receptor (beta chain) was found in a study of shared clonotypes between healthy human individuals. Study-level background: CD4 naive and CD4 memory each took three plates per donor, while CD8 naive took two and CD8 memory one. General observations from the study: The genetic and exposure-history diversity represented was limited by few donors.

The CDR3 runs 13 residues. V lost 7 bases to trimming and J lost 5 bases, with 17 bases between them. Germline-derived CDR1 and CDR2 are SQVTM and ANQGSEA. Naive CD8 cells comprised CD45RO-negative, CCR7-positively selected cells, excluding terminally differentiated effector memory CD45RA+ cells. The study enrolled healthy HIV-negative adults without recent acute infections or vaccinations as donors. Libraries were prepared by immunoSEQ multiplex PCR; TCRdb keeps only in-frame clonotypes and omits some of them. This table has some 2.1 million clones, just under 95% appearing once. Comment on this clone: What it binds is unknown.

The sequencing sample was made of naive CD8+ T cells from PBMCs. The chain couples TRBV29-1 to TRBJ1-1; possible D gene TRBD1, 6 bases. This clonotype originated in a man younger than 35 in good health. Some clones in this sample may be carry-over from other donors' samples. This CDR3 is CSGEDSLKTEAFF. CDR3 bases: TGCAGCGGAGAGGACAGTTTAAAAACTGAAGCTTTCTTT.